What follows are 24 T cell receptor beta chains derived from one specimen sequenced in a study of cytomegalovirus exposure and HLA in healthy donors. The PCR used 60 Vbeta and 13 Jbeta primers. Method: immunoSEQ multiplex PCR; TCRdb's copy keeps in-frame clones and lacks some. Counted here are approximately 120,000 clones, around 80% occurring once; the ten biggest clones make up 0.95% to 1.4%. Sequences were obtained from PBMCs. The receptors here all came from a woman in her 30s in good health and CMV-seronegative.

V usage is TRBV15 and J usage is TRBJ2-1, with D perhaps TRBD2 (6 bases). The CDR3 is 18 amino acids. V was cut by 0 bases and J by 0 bases, with 15 bases left in between. Germline CDR1 reads LNHNV; CDR2 reads YYDKDF (reference sequence). For the CDR3, the DNA is TGTGCCACCAGCAGAGAAGAATGGTACGGGAGCTCCTACAATGAGCAGTTCTTC. This codes for CATSREEWYGSSYNEQFF.

This clone came up once. The chain has TRBV11-3 and TRBJ2-1, with 12 bases lining up with TRBD2. J was trimmed by 5 bases and V by 0 bases; bases with no gene match: 5. CDR1 and CDR2 (germline): SGHNT, YENEEA. The CDR3 has 17 residues. CDR3 sequence reads: CASSLDRGLAGNNEQFF. The CDR3 DNA reads as TGTGCCAGCAGCTTAGATCGAGGACTAGCGGGGAACAATGAGCAGTTCTTC.

The table lists this clone with a count of one. This chain uses TRBV7-9 with TRBJ2-7; a weak D match, TRBD1 (5 bases). Germline CDR1 is SEHNR and CDR2 is FQNEAQ (reference sequence). Deletions cut 3 bases from V and 7 bases from J, with 16 bases between. The CDR3 totals 14 residues. The CDR3 DNA reads TGTGCCAGCAGCTTTATTGGACACCCGACGGAGCAGTACTTC. It yields the protein CASSFIGHPTEQYF.

The chain couples TRBV7-9 to TRBJ2-5, with D hard to call. Germline CDR1 and CDR2: SEHNR and FQNEAQ (reference sequence). V was cut by 5 bases and J by 5 bases, with 18 bases left in between. There are 15 residues in the CDR3. The CDR3 reads CASSLHVPPQETQYF. The CDR3 DNA reads TGTGCCAGCAGCCTGCACGTGCCCCCCCAGGAGACCCAGTACTTC.

This clone has a handful of counts. The chain employs TRBV7-9 and TRBJ2-7; D possibly corresponds to TRBD2 (6 bases). Trimming removed 5 bases at V and 1 base at J, with 9 bases between. The CDR3 is made up of 13 amino acids. Looked up from germline, CDR1 is SEHNR and CDR2 is FQNEAQ (reference sequence). The CDR3 sequence: CASSVGLSYEQYF. Written as DNA, the CDR3 is TGTGCCAGCAGCGTGGGACTTTCCTACGAGCAGTACTTC.

As for this clone: The junction departs from germline at one end; a sequencing error may be responsible. The V call is TRBV15, the J call TRBJ2-7; perhaps TRBD2 as D (5 bases). CDR3 size: 18 residues. Germline V gene lookup returns CDR1 LNHNV and CDR2 YYDKDF (reference sequence). CDR3: CAASRDRVGGWDSYEQYF. The DNA for the CDR3 is TGTGCCGCCAGCAGAGATCGGGTAGGCGGGTGGGACTCCTACGAGCAGTACTTC.

Points on this clone: At the DNA level, this CDR3 is encoded by other sequences in the same sample as well. The chain is built from TRBV5-1 and TRBJ1-5; TRBD1 matches at 8 bases. The CDR3 consists of 14 residues. Germline lookup yields CDR1 SGHRS and CDR2 YFSETQ. Germline trimming cut 3 bases from V and 4 bases from J; bases unmatched to any gene: 3. CDR3 DNA sequence: TGCGCCAGCAGCTCTACAGGGGGTAATCAGCCCCAGCATTTT. As protein: CASSSTGGNQPQHF.

CDR3 DNA sequence: TGTGCCAGCAGTTTTACAGGGGGCATGAATGAAAAACTGTTTTTT. It is translated as CASSFTGGMNEKLFF. The V call is TRBV6-5, the J call TRBJ1-4; 9 bases are a match to TRBD1. The germline V gene encodes CDR1 MNHEY and CDR2 SVGAGI. CDR3 length: 15 amino acids. V lost 4 bases to trimming and J lost 5 bases; unmatched junction nucleotides: 5.

The rearrangement joins TRBV6-1 to TRBJ2-7; the match to TRBD1 covers 8 bases. This CDR3 contains 14 residues. V lost 5 bases, J lost 3 bases, and 6 bases stayed unmatched. The germline gives CDR1 MNHNS, CDR2 SASEGT. The CDR3 sequence: CASSTDRGLYEQYF. The CDR3 DNA follows: TGTGCCAGCAGTACTGACAGGGGCCTCTACGAGCAGTACTTC.

The chain links TRBV10-3 to TRBJ1-1, with D maybe TRBD1 (6 bases). From germline, CDR1 is ENHRY and CDR2 SYGVKD. Trimming shortened V by 11 bases and J by 1 base, and 14 bases separated the two germline ends. The CDR3 runs 13 residues. The CDR3: CASRGFENTEAFF. In nucleotides, the CDR3 is TGTGCCTCTAGGGGGTTCGAGAACACTGAAGCTTTCTTT.

The gene calls are TRBV7-2 and TRBJ2-7; TRBD2 matches 13 bases. Unmatched junction bases numbered 10, after V lost 5 bases and J lost 3 bases. CDR1 and CDR2 from the germline V gene are SGHTA and FQGNSA. The CDR3 runs 17 residues. Written as DNA, the CDR3 is TGTGCCAGCAGCGCGCAAGGACTAGCGGGAGCAATCTACGAGCAGTACTTC. Its translation: CASSAQGLAGAIYEQYF.

V usage is TRBV4-1 and J usage is TRBJ2-7; TRBD1 agrees at 10 bases. The CDR3 covers 16 residues. Germline values: CDR1 MGHRA, CDR2 YSYEKL. With V trimmed by 4 bases and J by 5 bases, 11 bases remained unmatched. The CDR3 region is CASSPYFPGTGDEQYF. The DNA for the CDR3 is TGCGCCAGCAGCCCCTATTTCCCCGGGACAGGGGACGAGCAGTACTTC.

The V and J genes are TRBV9 and TRBJ2-3; 7 bases are shared with TRBD2. The CDR3 is 16 amino acids. Germline CDR1 and CDR2: SGDLS and YYNGEE. Trimming at V came to 0 bases and at J to 2 bases, leaving 6 bases not matched to a gene. The CDR3 coding sequence is TGTGCCAGCAGCGTAGCGTCCGGGAGGAACACAGATACGCAGTATTTT. This translates into CASSVASGRNTDTQYF. The variable domain in full, with the rest retrieved from reference TRBV9 and TRBJ2-3, is DSGVTQTPKHLITATGQRVTLRCSPRSGDLSVYWYQQSLDQGLQFLIQYYNGEERAKGNILERFSAQQFPDLHSELNLSSLELGDSALYFCASSVASGRNTDTQYFGPGTRLTVL.

This chain joins TRBV5-1 and TRBJ1-3; 7 bases match TRBD1. The V and J ends lost 0 bases and 0 bases, in that order; junction bases with no gene match: 3. Per germline, CDR1 SGHRS and CDR2 YFSETQ. The CDR3 consists of 16 residues. The chain's CDR3 is CASSLEGQNSGNTIYF. For the CDR3, the DNA is TGCGCCAGCAGCTTGGAGGGACAGAACTCTGGAAACACCATATATTTT.

The V call is TRBV27, the J call TRBJ2-3, with TRBD2 matching over 9 bases. The CDR3 runs to 15 residues. Trimming cost V 3 bases and J 6 bases; bases outside gene matches: 7. The germline CDR1 and CDR2 sequences are MNHEY and SMNVEV (reference sequence). The CDR3 nucleotides read TGTGCCAGCAGTTTCGGACTAGCGAAAATGGATACGCAGTATTTT. The encoded protein is CASSFGLAKMDTQYF.

The J gene is TRBJ2-5, the V gene TRBV29-1, with D tentatively TRBD2 (6 bases). Germline assignment: CDR1 SQVTM and CDR2 ANQGSEA. Trimming cost V 6 bases and J 1 base, with 12 bases left between them. This CDR3 is 13 amino acids long. CDR3: CSVSSGVQETQYF. The CDR3 nucleotides read TGCAGCGTGAGTAGCGGAGTCCAAGAGACCCAGTACTTC.

This chain links TRBV15 with TRBJ1-5; D not resolved. V was cut by 0 bases and J by 3 bases, with 15 bases left in between. Germline lookup yields CDR1 LNHNV and CDR2 YYDKDF (reference sequence). This CDR3 has 17 residues. The CDR3 loop is CATSRDLNTEPNQPQHF. The CDR3 nucleotides read TGTGCCACCAGCAGAGATCTGAATACAGAACCCAATCAGCCCCAGCATTTT.

This chain links TRBV23-1 with TRBJ1-5; D remains ambiguous. TRBV23-1 is an open reading frame whose function is uncertain. Trimming removed 5 bases from V and 3 bases from J, with 11 bases in between. This CDR3 is built from 14 residues. The CDR3 nucleotides are TGCGCCAGCAGTGGAGCGCACTCCAATCAGCCCCAGCATTTT. Amino acid sequence: CASSGAHSNQPQHF.

Comment on this clone: This same CDR3 is encoded by further DNA sequences in the sample. This sequence joins TRBV15 and TRBJ2-7; tentatively, D is TRBD1 (6 bases). Germline-derived CDR1 and CDR2 are LNHNV and YYDKDF (reference sequence). Deletions cut 6 bases from V and 1 base from J, with 10 bases between. The CDR3 runs 13 residues. The CDR3 nucleotides are TGTGCCACCAGTAGGGACATGTCCTACGAGCAGTACTTC. Protein: CATSRDMSYEQYF.

This sequence joins TRBV19 and TRBJ1-2, with D uncertain. The ends were cut back, 5 bases at V and 0 bases at J, with 13 bases in the middle. The CDR3 covers 15 residues. Germline V lookup: CDR1 LNHDA, CDR2 SQIVND (reference sequence). Written as DNA, the CDR3 is TGTGCCAGTAGTTTCCCGGGTCGAGCTAACTATGGCTACACCTTC. As protein: CASSFPGRANYGYTF.

This clone was found a few times. The gene calls are TRBV2 and TRBJ1-5; D call uncertain. This CDR3 is 13 amino acids long. Looked up from germline, CDR1 is SNHLY and CDR2 is FYNNEI. V shed 5 bases and J shed 1 base, with 6 bases lying between them. CDR3 in amino acids: CASSSFSNQPQHF. CDR3 sequence (DNA): TGTGCCAGCAGTTCCTTCAGCAATCAGCCCCAGCATTTT.

The chain's CDR3 is CASSPGQGGGTDTQYF. The CDR3 coding sequence is TGCGCCAGCAGCCCAGGACAGGGAGGAGGCACAGATACGCAGTATTTT. The chain links TRBV5-1 to TRBJ2-3, with 8 bases that match TRBD1. Losses at the gene ends were 4 bases for V and 1 base for J; bases not matched to a gene: 8. The CDR3 is 16 residues long. The germline V gene encodes CDR1 SGHRS and CDR2 YFSETQ.

The rearrangement joins TRBV4-1 to TRBJ1-2, with a possible D match to TRBD1 (5 bases). The CDR3 has 15 amino acids. With 0 bases removed from V and 6 bases from J, the gap between germline ends came to 14 bases. In germline, CDR1 is MGHRA, CDR2 YSYEKL. The CDR3 sequence: CASSQDAGSRNGYTF. The CDR3 coding sequence is TGCGCCAGCAGCCAAGATGCAGGGTCTAGAAATGGCTACACCTTC.

Comments on this clone: An end of the junction does not agree with germline; a read error may underlie this. This rearrangement joins TRBV7-7 to TRBJ2-1; a weak D match, TRBD1 (6 bases). The CDR3 has 18 amino acids. Germline V gene sequence: CDR1 SSHAT, CDR2 FNYEAQ (reference sequence). This CDR3 reads CASSLEGDDSLPYNEQFF. In nucleotides, the CDR3 is TGTGCTAGCAGCTTAGAGGGGGATGATTCATTACCCTACAATGAGCAGTTCTTC.